Reported below is one T cell receptor (beta chain). Its antigen specificity is not known. The sample holds no much larger clone one base away, and base qualities are not on file. This entry is derived from a study of blood T cell repertoires in COVID-19 (TCRdb year 2020). Study-level background: Samples covering the acute and convalescent phases of COVID-19 were provided by collaborators in the United States, Italy and Spain. The prospective study material was composed of cDNA or gDNA derived from T cells, B-cell-depleted T cells, or PBMCs. The dataset comprised deeply sampled blood TCRbeta repertoires from subjects exposed to, actively infected with, or recovered from COVID-19. Samples were obtained from the ongoing ImmuneRACE study (first 160 participants) and from over 1,000 subjects provided by 6 global collaborators. Where available, HLA class I and class II types were obtained from metadata supplied by the sample provider rather than from assay-based typing. Sample metadata almost always included a de-identified subject ID, COVID-19 status, age in years and sex. The repertoires were released in a freely available public database intended as a resource for research on the immune response to SARS-CoV-2.

Paper-wide results and their limitations: The quantity of clinical and demographic metadata differed by source and by participant and was supplied without curation.

V is clipped by 3 bases and J by 3 bases, and the sequence between their germline boundaries is 12 bases long. Reading the germline V gene gives CDR1 SGHRS and CDR2 YFSETQ. Including cysteine and phenylalanine, the CDR3 has 14 amino acids. Kept here is only the CDR3 DNA, which spans 42 bases and is read in frame from base 1. In the prospective study, participants were about 18 to 90 years old, resided in about two dozen geographic areas of the United States, and were enrolled through a virtual design. Cohort assignment in the prospective study relied on participant-reported clinical history from a screening survey and a study questionnaire. Recovered participants in ImmuneRACE Cohort 3 were defined by two consecutive negative NP/OP PCR tests, clearance by a healthcare professional, or resolution of symptoms. In the prospective study, mobile phlebotomists collected whole blood, serum and a nasopharyngeal or oropharyngeal swab from each participant. Over an approximately 2-month period, participants in the prospective study had the option of providing additional blood draws and questionnaires. Before DNA extraction, prospective study blood samples were shipped either frozen or at room temperature.

TCRbeta CDR3 regions were amplified from genomic DNA by means of the immunoSEQ Assay, a bias-controlled multiplex PCR. The original methods were these. Within the assay, amplification of reference gene primers was used to estimate how many nucleated cells each sample contained. To quantify the absolute abundance of each unique TCRbeta CDR3 rearrangement, sequence reads were collapsed and filtered. For each sample, productive Simpson clonality was calculated as the square root of Simpson's diversity index over productive rearrangements. Drawn from immuneACCESS, this table holds only the in-frame rearrangements with V and J called that TCRdb kept. Clones are partly lost; checked studies trace under half to an unresolved V gene and leave the rest unexplained. From that table come the V and J calls and clone size; the DNA was used to work out D and trimming. Present in this sample are around 250,000 clones, 65% to 85% of which were seen just once. The leading ten clones occupy around 3.7% of the sample.

This TCR was sampled from a man in his fifties or sixties who had recovered from COVID-19. Material for sequencing was PBMCs or T cells enriched from blood (not recorded which). This receptor chain uses TRBV5-1 and TRBJ2-5; TRBD1 is perhaps the D gene, given 6 matching bases. The CDR3 protein sequence reads: CASSWTASEETQYF. The nucleotides read TGCGCCAGCAGCTGGACAGCGTCAGAAGAGACCCAGTACTTC.